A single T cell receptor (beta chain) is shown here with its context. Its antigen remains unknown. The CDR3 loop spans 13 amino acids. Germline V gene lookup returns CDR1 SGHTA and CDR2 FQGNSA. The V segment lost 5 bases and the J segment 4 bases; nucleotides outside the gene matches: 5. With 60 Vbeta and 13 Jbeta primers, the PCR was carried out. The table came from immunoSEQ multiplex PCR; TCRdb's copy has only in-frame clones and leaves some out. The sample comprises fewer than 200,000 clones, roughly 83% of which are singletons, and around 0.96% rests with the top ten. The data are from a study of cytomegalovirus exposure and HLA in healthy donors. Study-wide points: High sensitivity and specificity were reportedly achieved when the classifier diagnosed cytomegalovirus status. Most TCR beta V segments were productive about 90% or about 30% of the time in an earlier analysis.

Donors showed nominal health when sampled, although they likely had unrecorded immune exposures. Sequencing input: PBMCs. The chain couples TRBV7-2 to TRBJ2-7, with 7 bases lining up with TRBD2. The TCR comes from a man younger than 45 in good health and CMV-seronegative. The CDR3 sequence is CASSPWEGYEQYF. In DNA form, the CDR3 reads TGTGCCAGCAGCCCGTGGGAGGGGTACGAGCAGTACTTC. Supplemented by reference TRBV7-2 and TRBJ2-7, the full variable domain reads GAGVSQSPSNKVTEKGKDVELRCDPISGHTALYWYRQSLGQGLEFLIYFQGNSAPDKSGLPSDRFSAERTGGSVSTLTIQRTQQEDSAVYLCASSPWEGYEQYFGPGTRLTVT.